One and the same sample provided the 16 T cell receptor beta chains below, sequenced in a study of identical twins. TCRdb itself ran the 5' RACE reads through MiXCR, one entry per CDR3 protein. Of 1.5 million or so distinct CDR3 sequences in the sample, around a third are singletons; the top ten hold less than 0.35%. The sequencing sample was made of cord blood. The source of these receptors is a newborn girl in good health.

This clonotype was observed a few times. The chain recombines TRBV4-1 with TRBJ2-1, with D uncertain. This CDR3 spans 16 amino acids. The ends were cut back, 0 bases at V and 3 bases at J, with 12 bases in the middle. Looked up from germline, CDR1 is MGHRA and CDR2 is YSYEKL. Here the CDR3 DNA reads TGCGCCAGCAGCCAAGATTGGGCGGCCTACTACAATGAGCAGTTCTTC. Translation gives CASSQDWAAYYNEQFF.

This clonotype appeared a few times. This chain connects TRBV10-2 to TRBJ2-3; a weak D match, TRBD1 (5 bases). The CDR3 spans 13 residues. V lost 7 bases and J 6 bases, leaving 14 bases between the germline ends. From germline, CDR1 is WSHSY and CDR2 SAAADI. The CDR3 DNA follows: TGCGCCAGCAATAGGGGAATCAGGGATACGCAGTATTTT. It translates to CASNRGIRDTQYF.

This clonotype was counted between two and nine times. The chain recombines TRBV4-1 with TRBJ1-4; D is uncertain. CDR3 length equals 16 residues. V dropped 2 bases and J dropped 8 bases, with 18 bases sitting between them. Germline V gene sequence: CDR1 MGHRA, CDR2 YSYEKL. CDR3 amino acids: CASSQFPLPIGEKLFF. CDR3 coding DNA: TGCGCCAGCAGCCAATTTCCACTGCCTATTGGGGAAAAACTGTTTTTT.

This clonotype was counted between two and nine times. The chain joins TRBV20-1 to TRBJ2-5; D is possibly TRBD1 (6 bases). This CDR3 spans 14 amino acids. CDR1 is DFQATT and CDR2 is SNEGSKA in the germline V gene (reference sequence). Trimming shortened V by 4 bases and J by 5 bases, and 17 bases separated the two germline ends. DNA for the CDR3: TGCAGTGCTACCCGAACAGGGCTGGTGGAGACCCAGTACTTC. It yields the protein CSATRTGLVETQYF.

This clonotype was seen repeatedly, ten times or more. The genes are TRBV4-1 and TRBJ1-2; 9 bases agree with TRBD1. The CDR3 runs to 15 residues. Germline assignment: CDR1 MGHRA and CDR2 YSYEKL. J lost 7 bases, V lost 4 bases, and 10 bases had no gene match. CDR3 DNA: TGCGCCAGCAGCCCAGCCGGGACAGGGAAGTTTGGCTACACCTTC. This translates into CASSPAGTGKFGYTF.

The CDR3 region has the DNA TGTGCCAGCAGCCAAGATTACGGCGGGGGGTACACCGGGGAGCTGTTTTTT. Its translation: CASSQDYGGGYTGELFF. The genes are TRBV14 and TRBJ2-2; 8 positions match TRBD2. The CDR3 has 17 residues. Germline CDR1 SGHDN, CDR2 FVKESK. V trimming: 0 bases; J trimming: 3 bases; junction bases outside the gene matches: 6.

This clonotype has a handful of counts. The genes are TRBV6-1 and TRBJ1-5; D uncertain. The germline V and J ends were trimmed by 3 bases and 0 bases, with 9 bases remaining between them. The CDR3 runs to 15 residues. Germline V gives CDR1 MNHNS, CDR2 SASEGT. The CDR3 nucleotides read TGTGCCAGCAGTGATCGTCAGAATAGCAATCAGCCCCAGCATTTT. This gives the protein CASSDRQNSNQPQHF.

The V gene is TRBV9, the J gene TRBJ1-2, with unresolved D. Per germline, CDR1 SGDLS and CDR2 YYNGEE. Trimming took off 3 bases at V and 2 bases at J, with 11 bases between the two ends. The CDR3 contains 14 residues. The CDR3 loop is CASSGLINNYGYTF. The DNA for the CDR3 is TGTGCCAGCAGCGGACTGATTAACAACTATGGCTACACCTTC.

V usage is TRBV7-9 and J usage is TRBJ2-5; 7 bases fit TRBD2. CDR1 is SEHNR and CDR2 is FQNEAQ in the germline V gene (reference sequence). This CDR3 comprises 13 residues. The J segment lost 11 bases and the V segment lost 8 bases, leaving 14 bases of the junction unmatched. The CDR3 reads CASPGLDLNEQYF. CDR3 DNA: TGTGCCAGCCCCGGACTAGACCTCAATGAGCAGTACTTC.

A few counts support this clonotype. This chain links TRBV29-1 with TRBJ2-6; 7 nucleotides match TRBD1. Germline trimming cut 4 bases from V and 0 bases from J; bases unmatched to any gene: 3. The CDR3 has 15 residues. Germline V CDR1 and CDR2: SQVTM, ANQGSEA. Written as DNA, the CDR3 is TGCAGCGTTGTACAGGGGAGCTCTGGGGCCAACGTCCTGACTTTC. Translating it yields CSVVQGSSGANVLTF. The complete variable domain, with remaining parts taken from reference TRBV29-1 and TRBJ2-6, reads SAVISQKPSRDICQRGTSLTIQCQVDSQVTMMFWYRQQPGQSLTLIATANQGSEATYESGFVIDKFPISRPNLTFSTLTVSNMSPEDSSIYLCSVVQGSSGANVLTFGAGSRLTVL.

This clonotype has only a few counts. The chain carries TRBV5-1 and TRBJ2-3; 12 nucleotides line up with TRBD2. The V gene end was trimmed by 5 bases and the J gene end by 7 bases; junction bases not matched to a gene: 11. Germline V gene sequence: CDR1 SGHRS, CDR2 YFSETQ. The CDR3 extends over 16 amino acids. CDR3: CASSSTSGGSLNTQYF. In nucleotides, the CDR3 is TGCGCCAGCAGTTCGACTAGCGGGGGCTCTCTTAATACGCAGTATTTT.

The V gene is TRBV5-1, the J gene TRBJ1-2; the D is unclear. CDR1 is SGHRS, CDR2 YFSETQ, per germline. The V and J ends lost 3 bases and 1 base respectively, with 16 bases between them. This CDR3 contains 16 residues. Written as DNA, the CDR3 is TGCGCCAGCAGCTGGGGAGGAGCCCTCTTTAACTATGGCTACACCTTC. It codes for CASSWGGALFNYGYTF.

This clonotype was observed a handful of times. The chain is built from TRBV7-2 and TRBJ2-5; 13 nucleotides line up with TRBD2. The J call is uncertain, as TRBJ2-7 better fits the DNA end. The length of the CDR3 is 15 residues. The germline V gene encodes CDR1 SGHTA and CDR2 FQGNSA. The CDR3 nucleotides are TGTGCCAGCAGCTTAGGACTAGCGGGAGGCGTCGAGCAGTACTTC. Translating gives CASSLGLAGGVEQYF.

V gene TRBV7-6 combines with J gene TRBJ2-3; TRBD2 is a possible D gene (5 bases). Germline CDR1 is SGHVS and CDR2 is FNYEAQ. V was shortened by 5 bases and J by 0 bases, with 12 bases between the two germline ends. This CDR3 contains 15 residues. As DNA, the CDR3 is TGTGCCAGCAGCCCACGACCGGGGAGCACAGATACGCAGTATTTT. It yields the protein CASSPRPGSTDTQYF.

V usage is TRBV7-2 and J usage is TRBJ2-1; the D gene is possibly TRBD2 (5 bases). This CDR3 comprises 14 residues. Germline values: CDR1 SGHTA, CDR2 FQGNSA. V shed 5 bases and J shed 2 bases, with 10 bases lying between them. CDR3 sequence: CASSKGGPYNEQFF. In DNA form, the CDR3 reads TGTGCCAGCAGCAAAGGCGGGCCCTACAATGAGCAGTTCTTC.

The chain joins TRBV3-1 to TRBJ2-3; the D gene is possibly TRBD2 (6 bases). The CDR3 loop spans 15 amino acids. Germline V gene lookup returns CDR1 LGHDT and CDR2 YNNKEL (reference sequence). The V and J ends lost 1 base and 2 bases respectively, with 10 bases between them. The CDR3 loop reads CASSQVAGFTDTQYF. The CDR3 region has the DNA TGTGCCAGCAGCCAAGTGGCGGGATTCACAGATACGCAGTATTTT.